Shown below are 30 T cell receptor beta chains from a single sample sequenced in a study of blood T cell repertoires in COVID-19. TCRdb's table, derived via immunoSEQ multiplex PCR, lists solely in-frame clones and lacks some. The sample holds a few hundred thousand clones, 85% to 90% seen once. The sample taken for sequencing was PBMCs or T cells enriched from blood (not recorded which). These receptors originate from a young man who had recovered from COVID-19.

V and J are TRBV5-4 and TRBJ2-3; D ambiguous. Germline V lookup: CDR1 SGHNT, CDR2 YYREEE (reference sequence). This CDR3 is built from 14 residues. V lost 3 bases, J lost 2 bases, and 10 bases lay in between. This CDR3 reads CASSSPSPTDTQYF. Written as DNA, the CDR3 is TGTGCCAGCAGCTCACCAAGCCCCACAGATACGCAGTATTTT.

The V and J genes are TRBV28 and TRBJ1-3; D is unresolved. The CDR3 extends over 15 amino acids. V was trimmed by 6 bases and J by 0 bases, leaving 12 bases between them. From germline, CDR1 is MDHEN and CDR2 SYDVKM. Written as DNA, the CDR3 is TGTGCCAGCAGACAGACCGGGAGCTCTGGAAACACCATATATTTT. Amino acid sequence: CASRQTGSSGNTIYF.

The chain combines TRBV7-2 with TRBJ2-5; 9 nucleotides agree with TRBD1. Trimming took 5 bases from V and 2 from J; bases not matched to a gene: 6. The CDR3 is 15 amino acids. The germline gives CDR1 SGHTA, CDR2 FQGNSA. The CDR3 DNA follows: TGTGCCAGCAGCCGCCGCGGGACAGGGCAAGAGACCCAGTACTTC. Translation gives CASSRRGTGQETQYF.

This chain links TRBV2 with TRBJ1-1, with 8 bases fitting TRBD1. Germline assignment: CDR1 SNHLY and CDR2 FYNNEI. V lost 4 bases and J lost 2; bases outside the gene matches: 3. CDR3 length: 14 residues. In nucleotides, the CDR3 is TGTGCCAGCAGTGGCCAGGGGGCCAACACTGAAGCTTTCTTT. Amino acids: CASSGQGANTEAFF.

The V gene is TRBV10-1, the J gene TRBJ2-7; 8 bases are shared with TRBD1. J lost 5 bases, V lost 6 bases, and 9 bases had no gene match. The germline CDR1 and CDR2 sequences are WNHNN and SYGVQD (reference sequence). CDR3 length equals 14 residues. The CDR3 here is CASSQTGVVNEQYF. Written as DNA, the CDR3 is TGCGCCAGCAGCCAGACAGGGGTCGTCAACGAGCAGTACTTC.

In DNA form, the CDR3 reads TGTGCCAGCAGCAGAAAAAGGGACACCTTTCATGAAAAACTGTTTTTT. Its translation is CASSRKRDTFHEKLFF. This rearrangement joins TRBV7-8 to TRBJ1-4, with D perhaps TRBD1 (6 bases). CDR3 length: 16 residues. V lost 5 bases and J 6 bases, leaving 19 bases between the germline ends. Germline V gene sequence: CDR1 SGHVS, CDR2 FQNEAQ.

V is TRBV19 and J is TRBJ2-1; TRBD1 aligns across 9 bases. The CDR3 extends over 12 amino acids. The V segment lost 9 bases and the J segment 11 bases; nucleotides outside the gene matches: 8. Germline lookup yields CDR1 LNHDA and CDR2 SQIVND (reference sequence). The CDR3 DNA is TGTGCCAGCCGGGACAGGGAAGGTAAGCAGTTCTTC. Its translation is CASRDREGKQFF.

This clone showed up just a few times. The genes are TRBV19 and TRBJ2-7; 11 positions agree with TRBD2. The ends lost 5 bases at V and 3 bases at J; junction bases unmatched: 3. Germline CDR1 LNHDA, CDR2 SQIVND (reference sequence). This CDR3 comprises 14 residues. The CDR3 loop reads CASSPGTSGYEQYF. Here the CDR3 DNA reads TGTGCCAGTAGTCCCGGGACTAGCGGCTACGAGCAGTACTTC.

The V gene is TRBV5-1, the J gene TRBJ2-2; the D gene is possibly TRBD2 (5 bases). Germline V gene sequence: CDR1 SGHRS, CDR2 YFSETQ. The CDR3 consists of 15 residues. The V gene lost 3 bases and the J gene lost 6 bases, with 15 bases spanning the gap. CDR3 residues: CASSSARRGPGELFF. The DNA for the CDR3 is TGCGCCAGCAGCTCCGCACGCCGAGGGCCCGGGGAGCTGTTTTTT. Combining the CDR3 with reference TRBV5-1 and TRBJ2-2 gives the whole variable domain KAGVTQTPRYLIKTRGQQVTLSCSPISGHRSVSWYQQTPGQGLQFLFEYFSETQRNKGNFPGRFSGRQFSNSRSEMNVSTLELGDSALYLCASSSARRGPGELFFGEGSRLTVL.

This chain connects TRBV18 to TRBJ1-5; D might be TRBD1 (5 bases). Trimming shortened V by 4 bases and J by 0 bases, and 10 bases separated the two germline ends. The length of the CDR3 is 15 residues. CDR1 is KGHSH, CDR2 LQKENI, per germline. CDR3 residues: CASSQQEDSNQPQHF. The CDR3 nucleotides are TGTGCCAGCTCACAACAGGAAGATAGCAATCAGCCCCAGCATTTT.

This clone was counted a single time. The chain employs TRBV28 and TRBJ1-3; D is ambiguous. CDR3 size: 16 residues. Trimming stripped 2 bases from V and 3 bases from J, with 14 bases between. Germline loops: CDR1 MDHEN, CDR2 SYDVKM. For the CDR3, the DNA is TGTGCCAGCAGTTTAATGGGCCAGAGTGGTGGAAACACCATATATTTT. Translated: CASSLMGQSGGNTIYF.

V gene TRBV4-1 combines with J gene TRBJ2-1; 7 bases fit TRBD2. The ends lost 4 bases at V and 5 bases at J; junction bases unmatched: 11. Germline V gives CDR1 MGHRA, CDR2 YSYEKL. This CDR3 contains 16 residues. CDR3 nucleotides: TGCGCCAGCAGCCTCCTGCCAGCGGGAAGCAACAATGAGCAGTTCTTC. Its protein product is CASSLLPAGSNNEQFF.

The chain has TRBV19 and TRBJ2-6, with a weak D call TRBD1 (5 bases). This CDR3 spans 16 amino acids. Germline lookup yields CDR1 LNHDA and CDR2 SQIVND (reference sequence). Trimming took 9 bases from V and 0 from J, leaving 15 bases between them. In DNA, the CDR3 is TGTGCCAGCGGACATCTCCTATCCTCTGGGGCCAACGTCCTGACTTTC. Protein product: CASGHLLSSGANVLTF. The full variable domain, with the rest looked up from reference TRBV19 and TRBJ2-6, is DGGITQSPKYLFRKEGQNVTLSCEQNLNHDAMYWYRQDPGQGLRLIYYSQIVNDFQKGDIAEGYSVSREKKESFPLTVTSAQKNPTAFYLCASGHLLSSGANVLTFGAGSRLTVL.

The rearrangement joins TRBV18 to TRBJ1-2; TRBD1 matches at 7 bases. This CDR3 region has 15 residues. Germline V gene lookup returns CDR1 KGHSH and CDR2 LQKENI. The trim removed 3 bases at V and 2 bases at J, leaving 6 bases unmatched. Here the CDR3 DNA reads TGTGCCAGCTCACCGGGGACAGCTGTGAACTATGGCTACACCTTC. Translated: CASSPGTAVNYGYTF.

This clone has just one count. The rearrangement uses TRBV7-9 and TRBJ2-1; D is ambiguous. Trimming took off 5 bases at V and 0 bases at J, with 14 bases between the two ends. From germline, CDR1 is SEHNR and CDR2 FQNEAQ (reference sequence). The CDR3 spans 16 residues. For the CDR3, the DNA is TGTGCCAGCAGCGCCCGGTTTAGGAGCTCCTACAATGAGCAGTTCTTC. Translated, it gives CASSARFRSSYNEQFF. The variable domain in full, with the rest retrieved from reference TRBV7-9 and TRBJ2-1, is DTGVSQNPRHKITKRGQNVTFRCDPISEHNRLYWYRQTLGQGPEFLTYFQNEAQLEKSRLLSDRFSAERPKGSFSTLEIQRTEQGDSAMYLCASSARFRSSYNEQFFGPGTRLTVL.

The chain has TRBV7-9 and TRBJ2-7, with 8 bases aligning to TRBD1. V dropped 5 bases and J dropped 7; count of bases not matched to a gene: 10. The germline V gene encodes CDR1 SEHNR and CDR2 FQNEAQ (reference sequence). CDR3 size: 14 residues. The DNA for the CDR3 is TGTGCCAGCAGCAACGGGCAGGGGGCGCGGGAGCAGTACTTC. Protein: CASSNGQGAREQYF.

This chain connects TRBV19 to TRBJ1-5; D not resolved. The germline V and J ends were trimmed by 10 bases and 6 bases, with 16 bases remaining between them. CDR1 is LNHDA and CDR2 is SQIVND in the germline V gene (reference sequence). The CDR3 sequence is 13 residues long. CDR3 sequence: CATRGGSGQPQHF. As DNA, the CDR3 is TGTGCCACCCGGGGAGGTAGCGGTCAGCCCCAGCATTTT. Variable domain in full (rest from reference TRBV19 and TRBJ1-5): DGGITQSPKYLFRKEGQNVTLSCEQNLNHDAMYWYRQDPGQGLRLIYYSQIVNDFQKGDIAEGYSVSREKKESFPLTVTSAQKNPTAFYLCATRGGSGQPQHFGDGTRLSIL.

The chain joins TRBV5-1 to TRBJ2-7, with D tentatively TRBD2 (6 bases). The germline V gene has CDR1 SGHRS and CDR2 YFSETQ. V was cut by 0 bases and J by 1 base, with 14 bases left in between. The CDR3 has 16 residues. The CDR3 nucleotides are TGCGCCAGCAGCTTGGTCGGGAGTCGAGGATCCTACGAGCAGTACTTC. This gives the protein CASSLVGSRGSYEQYF.

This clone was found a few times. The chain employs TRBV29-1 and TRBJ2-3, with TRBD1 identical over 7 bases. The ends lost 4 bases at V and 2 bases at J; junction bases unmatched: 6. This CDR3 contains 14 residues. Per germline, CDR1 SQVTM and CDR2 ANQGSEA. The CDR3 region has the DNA TGCAGCGTTGTACCGGGACAGATCACAGATACGCAGTATTTT. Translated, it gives CSVVPGQITDTQYF.

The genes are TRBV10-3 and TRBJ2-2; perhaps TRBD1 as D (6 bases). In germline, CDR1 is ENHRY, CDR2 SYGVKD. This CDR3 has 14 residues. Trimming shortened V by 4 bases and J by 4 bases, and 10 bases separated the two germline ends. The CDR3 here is CAISGTATTGELFF. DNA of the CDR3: TGTGCCATCAGTGGGACAGCGACCACCGGGGAGCTGTTTTTT.

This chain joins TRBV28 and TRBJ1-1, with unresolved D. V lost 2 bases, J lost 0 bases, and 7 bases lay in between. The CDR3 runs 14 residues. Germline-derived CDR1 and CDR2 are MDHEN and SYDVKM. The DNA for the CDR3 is TGTGCCAGCAGTTTACACGGTATGAACACTGAAGCTTTCTTT. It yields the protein CASSLHGMNTEAFF.

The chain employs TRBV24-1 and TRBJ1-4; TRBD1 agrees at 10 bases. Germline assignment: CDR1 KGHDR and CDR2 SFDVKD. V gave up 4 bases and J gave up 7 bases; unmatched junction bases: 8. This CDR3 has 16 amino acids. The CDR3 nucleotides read TGTGCCACCAGTGAGGGGACAGGGGACGGAGTTGAAAAACTGTTTTTT. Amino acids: CATSEGTGDGVEKLFF.

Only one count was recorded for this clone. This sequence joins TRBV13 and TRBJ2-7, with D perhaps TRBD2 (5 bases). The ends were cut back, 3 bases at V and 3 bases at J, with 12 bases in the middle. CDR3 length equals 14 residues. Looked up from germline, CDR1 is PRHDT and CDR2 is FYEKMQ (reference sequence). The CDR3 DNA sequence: TGTGCCAGCAGCTTCCGGGATACACACTACGAGCAGTACTTC. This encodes CASSFRDTHYEQYF. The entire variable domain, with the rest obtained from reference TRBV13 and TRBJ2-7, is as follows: AAGVIQSPRHLIKEKRETATLKCYPIPRHDTVYWYQQGPGQDPQFLISFYEKMQSDKGSIPDRFSAQQFSDYHSELNMSSLELGDSALYFCASSFRDTHYEQYFGPGTRLTVT.

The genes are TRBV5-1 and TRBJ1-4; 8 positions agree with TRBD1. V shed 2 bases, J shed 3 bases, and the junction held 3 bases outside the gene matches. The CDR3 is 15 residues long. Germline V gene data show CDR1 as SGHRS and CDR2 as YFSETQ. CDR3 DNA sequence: TGCGCCAGCAGCTTACCGGGACAGGCTAATGAAAAACTGTTTTTT. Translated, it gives CASSLPGQANEKLFF. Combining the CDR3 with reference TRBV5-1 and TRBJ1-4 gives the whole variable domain KAGVTQTPRYLIKTRGQQVTLSCSPISGHRSVSWYQQTPGQGLQFLFEYFSETQRNKGNFPGRFSGRQFSNSRSEMNVSTLELGDSALYLCASSLPGQANEKLFFGSGTQLSVL.

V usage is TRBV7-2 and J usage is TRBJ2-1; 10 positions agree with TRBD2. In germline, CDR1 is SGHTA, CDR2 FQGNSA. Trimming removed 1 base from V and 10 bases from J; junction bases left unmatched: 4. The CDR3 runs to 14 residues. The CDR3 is CASSLGRTSGEQFF. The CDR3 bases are TGTGCCAGCAGCTTAGGGCGGACTAGCGGAGAGCAGTTCTTC.

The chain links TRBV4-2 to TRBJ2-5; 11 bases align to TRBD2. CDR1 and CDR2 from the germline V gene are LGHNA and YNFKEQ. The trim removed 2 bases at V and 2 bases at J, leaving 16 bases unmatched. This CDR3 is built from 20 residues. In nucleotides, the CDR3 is TGTGCCAGCAGCCAAATTCCACCCGGACTAGCGGGCGGGAGGCAAGAGACCCAGTACTTC. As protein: CASSQIPPGLAGGRQETQYF.

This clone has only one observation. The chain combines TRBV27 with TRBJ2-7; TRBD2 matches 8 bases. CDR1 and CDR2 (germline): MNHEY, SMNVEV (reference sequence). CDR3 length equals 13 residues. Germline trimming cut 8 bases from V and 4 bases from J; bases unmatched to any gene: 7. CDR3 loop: CASGELAGYEQYF. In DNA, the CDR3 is TGTGCCAGCGGGGAATTAGCGGGATACGAGCAGTACTTC.

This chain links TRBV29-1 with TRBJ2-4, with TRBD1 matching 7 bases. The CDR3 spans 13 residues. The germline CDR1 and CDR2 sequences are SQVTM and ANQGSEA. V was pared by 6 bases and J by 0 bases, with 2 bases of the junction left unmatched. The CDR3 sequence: CSVGQLAKNIQYF. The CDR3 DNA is TGCAGCGTGGGACAGCTAGCCAAAAACATTCAGTACTTC.

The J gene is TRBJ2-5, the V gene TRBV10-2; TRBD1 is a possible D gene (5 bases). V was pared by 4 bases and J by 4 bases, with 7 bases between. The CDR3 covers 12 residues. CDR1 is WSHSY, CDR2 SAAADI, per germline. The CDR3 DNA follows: TGCGCCAGCAGTGGTAGGGGAGAGACCCAGTACTTC. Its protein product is CASSGRGETQYF.

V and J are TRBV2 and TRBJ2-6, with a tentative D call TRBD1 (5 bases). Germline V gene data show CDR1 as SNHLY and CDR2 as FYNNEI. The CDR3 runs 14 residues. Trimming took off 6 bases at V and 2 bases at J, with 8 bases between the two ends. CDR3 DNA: TGTGCCAGCAGCTTACAGGCTGGGGCCAACGTCCTGACTTTC. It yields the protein CASSLQAGANVLTF.